This is a list of T cell receptor beta chains from one sample in a study of cytomegalovirus exposure and HLA in healthy donors. Measured with immunoSEQ multiplex PCR; TCRdb has only the in-frame clones, and not every one. Of tens of thousands of clones listed, almost 75% are singletons. The sequenced sample consisted of PBMCs. The receptors shown here come from a man aged 45-65 years in good health and CMV-seronegative. Each CDR3 is given with its conserved first and last residue. The D gene is left open where the match is weak. Clone size is shown for a subset of rows, as once, few, many or a class of expanded clone.

J: TRBJ1-4; size: .; V: TRBV9; D: .; CDR3: CASSAGQSPTNEKLFF; DNA: TGTGCCAGCAGCGCCGGACAGAGCCCAACTAATGAAAAACTGTTTTTT
J: TRBJ1-5; size: few; V: TRBV5-1; D: .; CDR3: CASSYGNNQPQHF; DNA: TGCGCCAGCAGTTACGGGAACAATCAGCCCCAGCATTTT
J: TRBJ2-5; size: once; V: TRBV4-2; D: .; CDR3: CASSQGIRGPQATQYF; DNA: TGTGCCAGCAGCCAAGGAATCAGGGGACCGCAGGCGACCCAGTACTTC
J: TRBJ1-5; size: once; V: TRBV5-4; D: .; CDR3: CASSLWRGNQPQHF; DNA: TGTGCCAGCAGCCTCTGGAGGGGCAATCAGCCCCAGCATTTT
J: TRBJ2-7; size: once; V: TRBV11-2; D: .; CDR3: CASSLSRISYEQYF; DNA: TGTGCCAGCAGCTTGTCTAGGATATCCTACGAGCAGTACTTC
J: TRBJ2-7; size: .; V: TRBV10-1; D: .; CDR3: CASSGASERVGSLEQYF; DNA: TGCGCCAGCAGTGGAGCGTCGGAGAGGGTAGGATCGCTCGAGCAGTACTTC
J: TRBJ1-6; size: once; V: TRBV5-6; D: .; CDR3: CASSLERQFGRYSPLHF; DNA: TGTGCCAGCAGCTTGGAACGACAGTTCGGGAGGTATTCACCCCTCCACTTT
J: TRBJ1-4; size: few; V: TRBV6-5; D: TRBD1; CDR3: CASSSPRGTGEKLFF; DNA: TGTGCCAGCAGTTCGCCCAGGGGGACTGGGGAAAAACTGTTTTTT
J: TRBJ1-2; size: .; V: TRBV5-6; D: .; CDR3: CASTPQGDYGYTF; DNA: TGTGCCAGCACCCCACAGGGCGACTATGGCTACACCTTC
J: TRBJ2-2; size: .; V: TRBV28; D: TRBD2; CDR3: CASSYPSGGPTGELFF; DNA: TGTGCCAGCAGTTACCCGAGCGGGGGTCCCACCGGGGAGCTGTTTTTT
J: TRBJ2-3; size: .; V: TRBV9; D: .; CDR3: CASSGYQGTDTQYF; DNA: TGTGCCAGCAGCGGATACCAGGGCACAGATACGCAGTATTTT
J: TRBJ2-5; size: .; V: TRBV6-6; D: TRBD2; CDR3: CASTLFGGGQETQYF; DNA: TGTGCCAGCACCCTGTTTGGCGGGGGGCAAGAGACCCAGTACTTC
J: TRBJ1-3; size: .; V: TRBV21-1; D: .; CDR3: CASSGQGPKYSGNTIYF; DNA: TGTGCCAGCAGCGGACAGGGCCCGAAGTACTCTGGAAACACCATATATTTT
J: TRBJ1-1; size: .; V: TRBV7-8; D: TRBD1; CDR3: CASSSTGRGTEAFF; DNA: TGTGCCAGCAGCTCGACAGGGAGAGGCACTGAAGCTTTCTTT
J: TRBJ1-2; size: .; V: TRBV29-1; D: TRBD1; CDR3: CNAGQGDGYTF; DNA: TGCAACGCTGGACAGGGGGATGGCTACACCTTC
J: TRBJ1-2; size: .; V: TRBV6-1; D: .; CDR3: CASGQLSYGYTF; DNA: TGTGCCAGCGGACAGTTAAGCTATGGCTACACCTTC
J: TRBJ2-1; size: .; V: TRBV29-1; D: TRBD1; CDR3: CSVQGANEQFF; DNA: TGCAGCGTACAGGGGGCGAATGAGCAGTTCTTC
J: TRBJ2-7; size: .; V: TRBV6-5; D: .; CDR3: CASRTPRLTYEQYF; DNA: TGTGCCAGCAGGACCCCCAGGCTGACCTACGAGCAGTACTTC
J: TRBJ1-1; size: few; V: TRBV5-4; D: .; CDR3: CASSSGGQAWGTEAFF; DNA: TGTGCCAGCAGCTCGGGGGGGCAGGCCTGGGGCACTGAAGCTTTCTTT
J: TRBJ2-2; size: .; V: TRBV5-1; D: .; CDR3: CASRRYQNTGELFF; DNA: TGCGCCAGCAGGCGATACCAGAACACCGGGGAGCTGTTTTTT
J: TRBJ1-1; size: .; V: TRBV7-9; D: .; CDR3: CASSPDRGDTEAFF; DNA: TGTGCCAGCAGCCCCGACCGGGGGGACACTGAAGCTTTCTTT
J: TRBJ2-1; size: .; V: TRBV5-5; D: .; CDR3: CASQDYNEQFF; DNA: TGTGCCAGTCAGGACTACAATGAGCAGTTCTTC
J: TRBJ2-5; size: once; V: TRBV5-1; D: TRBD1; CDR3: CASSGTGRGRGETQYF; DNA: TGCGCCAGCAGCGGGACAGGGAGGGGTAGAGGAGAGACCCAGTACTTC
J: TRBJ1-1; size: .; V: TRBV7-8; D: .; CDR3: CASSVIQGADAEAFF; DNA: TGTGCCAGCAGCGTAATACAGGGAGCGGACGCTGAAGCTTTCTTT
J: TRBJ2-1; size: .; V: TRBV10-1; D: TRBD2; CDR3: CASSEWTSGPQFF; DNA: TGCGCCAGCAGTGAGTGGACTAGCGGCCCGCAGTTCTTC
J: TRBJ1-1; size: .; V: TRBV11-2; D: .; CDR3: CASSSGFRGTEAFF; DNA: TGTGCCAGCAGTTCAGGGTTCCGCGGCACTGAAGCTTTCTTT
J: TRBJ1-2; size: .; V: TRBV11-2; D: .; CDR3: CASSLGTGPNYGYTF; DNA: TGTGCCAGCAGCTTGGGAACAGGGCCAAACTATGGCTACACCTTC
J: TRBJ2-7; size: few; V: TRBV19; D: .; CDR3: CASSIGHPYEQYF; DNA: TGTGCCAGTAGTATTGGACATCCCTACGAGCAGTACTTC
J: TRBJ1-2; size: .; V: TRBV6-6; D: TRBD1; CDR3: CASSYYGTDGYTF; DNA: TGTGCCAGCAGTTACTACGGGACAGATGGCTACACCTTC
J: TRBJ1-2; size: .; V: TRBV7-9; D: .; CDR3: CASSSGSGRVGYGYGYTF; DNA: TGTGCCAGCAGCTCCGGTTCGGGGAGGGTGGGTTATGGCTATGGCTACACCTTC
J: TRBJ1-2; size: once; V: TRBV5-1; D: .; CDR3: CASSLGRGGYTF; DNA: TGCGCCAGCAGCTTGGGCCGAGGCGGCTACACCTTC
J: TRBJ1-1; size: once; V: TRBV21-1; D: .; CDR3: CASSKVQGTVGPPLGNTEAFF; DNA: TGTGCCAGCAGCAAAGTACAGGGGACAGTTGGACCCCCCCTGGGAAACACTGAAGCTTTCTTT
J: TRBJ1-1; size: .; V: TRBV19; D: .; CDR3: CASSSRAEAFF; DNA: TGTGCCAGTAGTTCCCGGGCTGAAGCTTTCTTT
J: TRBJ2-7; size: .; V: TRBV9; D: TRBD2; CDR3: CASSAESGGSSYEQYF; DNA: TGTGCCAGCAGCGCCGAAAGCGGGGGGAGCTCCTACGAGCAGTACTTC
J: TRBJ1-5; size: .; V: TRBV7-9; D: .; CDR3: CASSPQGLENQPQHF; DNA: TGTGCCAGCAGCCCGCAGGGGCTGGAAAATCAGCCCCAGCATTTT
J: TRBJ1-1; size: few; V: TRBV5-4; D: .; CDR3: CASSLAGGFMNTEAFF; DNA: TGTGCCAGCAGCTTGGCGGGGGGGTTCATGAACACTGAAGCTTTCTTT
J: TRBJ1-6; size: .; V: TRBV5-4; D: TRBD1; CDR3: CASREGGQGYSPLHF; DNA: TGTGCCAGCAGGGAAGGGGGACAGGGTTACTCACCCCTCCACTTT